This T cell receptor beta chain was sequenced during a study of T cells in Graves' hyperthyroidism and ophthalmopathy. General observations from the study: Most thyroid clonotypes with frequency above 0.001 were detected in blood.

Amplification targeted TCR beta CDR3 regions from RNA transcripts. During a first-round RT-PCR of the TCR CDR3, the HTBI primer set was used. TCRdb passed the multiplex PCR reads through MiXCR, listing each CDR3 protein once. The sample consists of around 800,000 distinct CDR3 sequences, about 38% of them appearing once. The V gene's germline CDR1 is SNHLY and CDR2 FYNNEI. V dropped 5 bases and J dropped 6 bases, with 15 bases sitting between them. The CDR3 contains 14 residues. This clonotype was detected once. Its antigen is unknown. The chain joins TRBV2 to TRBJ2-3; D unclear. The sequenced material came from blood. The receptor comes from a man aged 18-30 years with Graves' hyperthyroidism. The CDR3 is CASSSSGPRDTQYF. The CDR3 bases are TGTGCCAGCAGTTCCTCAGGACCCAGGGATACGCAGTATTTT.